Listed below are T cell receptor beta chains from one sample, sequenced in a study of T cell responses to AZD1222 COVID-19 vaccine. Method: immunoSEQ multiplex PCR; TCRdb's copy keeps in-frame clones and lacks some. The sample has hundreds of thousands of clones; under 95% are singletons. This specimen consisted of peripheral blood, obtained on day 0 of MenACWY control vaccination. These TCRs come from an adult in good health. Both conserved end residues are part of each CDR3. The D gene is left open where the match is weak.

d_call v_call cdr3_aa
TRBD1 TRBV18 CASSPTGTAYNEQFF
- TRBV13 CASSMGGRGNQPQHF
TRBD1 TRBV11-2 CASSWGTGKEKLFF
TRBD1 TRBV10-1 CASNTQGANEQFF
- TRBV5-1 CASKGGDGNTIYF
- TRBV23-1 CASTQRSGDVYEQYF
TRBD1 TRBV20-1 CSAGTGDGYTF
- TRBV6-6 CASSYSTTDSPLHF
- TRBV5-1 CASSNGSGEKLFF
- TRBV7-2 CASSLPGIPNSPLHF
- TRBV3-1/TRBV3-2 CASSPRRNTEAFF
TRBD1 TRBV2 CANRDSRSPLHF
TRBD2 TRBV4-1 CASSPLRLAGEDTQYF
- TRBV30 CAWSVRTNTEAFF
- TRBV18 CASSTTTTGNTEAFF
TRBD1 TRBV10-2 CATSPRGLSNQPQHF
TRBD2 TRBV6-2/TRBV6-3 CASSYGTSGAHEQYF
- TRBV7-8 CASSPGVGGTEAFF
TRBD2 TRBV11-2 CASSHRREPKETQYF